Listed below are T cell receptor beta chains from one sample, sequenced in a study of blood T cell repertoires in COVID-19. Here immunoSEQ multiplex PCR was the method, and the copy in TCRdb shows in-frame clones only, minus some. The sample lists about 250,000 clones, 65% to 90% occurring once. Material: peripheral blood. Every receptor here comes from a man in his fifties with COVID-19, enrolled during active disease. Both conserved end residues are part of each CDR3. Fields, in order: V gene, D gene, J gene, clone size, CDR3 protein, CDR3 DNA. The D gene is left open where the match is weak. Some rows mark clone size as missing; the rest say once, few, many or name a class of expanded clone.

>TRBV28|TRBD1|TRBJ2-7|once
CAATTGPTYEQYF
TGTGCCGCCACGACAGGGCCCACCTACGAGCAGTACTTC
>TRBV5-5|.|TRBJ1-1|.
CASSLGPGGTEAFF
TGTGCCAGCAGCTTGGGTCCGGGTGGCACTGAAGCTTTCTTT
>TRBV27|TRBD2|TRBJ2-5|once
CASSLGTSGVGETQYF
TGTGCCAGCAGTTTAGGGACTAGCGGGGTCGGTGAGACCCAGTACTTC
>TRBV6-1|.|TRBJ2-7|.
CASSEMRGYEQYF
TGTGCCAGCAGTGAAATGAGGGGGTACGAGCAGTACTTC
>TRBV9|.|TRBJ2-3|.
CASSVDPSPDTQYF
TGTGCCAGCAGCGTAGATCCGTCTCCAGATACGCAGTATTTT
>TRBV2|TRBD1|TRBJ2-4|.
CASSGTGDIQYF
TGTGCCAGCAGTGGTACAGGGGACATTCAGTACTTC
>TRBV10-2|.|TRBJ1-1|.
CASSEQGWNTEAFF
TGCGCCAGCAGTGAGCAGGGGTGGAACACTGAAGCTTTCTTT
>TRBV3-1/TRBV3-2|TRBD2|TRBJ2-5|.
CATKRGGQETQYF
TGTGCCACCAAGCGCGGGGGTCAAGAGACCCAGTACTTC
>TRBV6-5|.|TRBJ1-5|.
CASSYSGDRPHQPQHF
TGTGCCAGCAGTTACTCGGGAGACAGGCCCCATCAGCCCCAGCATTTT
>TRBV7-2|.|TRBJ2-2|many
CASSSDTGELFF
TGTGCCAGCAGCTCAGACACCGGGGAGCTGTTTTTT
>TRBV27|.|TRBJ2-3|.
CASREVPKSTDTQYF
TGTGCCAGCAGAGAAGTCCCTAAGAGCACAGATACGCAGTATTTT
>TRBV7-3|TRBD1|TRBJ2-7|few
CASGQGAGEQYF
TGTGCCAGCGGACAGGGGGCAGGCGAGCAGTACTTC
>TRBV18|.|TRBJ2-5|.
CASSPPVGKTTGTPWETQYF
TGTGCCAGCTCACCACCGGTCGGGAAAACCACCGGGACTCCGTGGGAGACCCAGTACTTC
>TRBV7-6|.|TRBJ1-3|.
CASSLGTGSGNTIYF
TGTGCCAGCAGCTTAGGAACGGGCTCTGGAAACACCATATATTTT
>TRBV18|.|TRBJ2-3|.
CASSPPGQGSQYF
TGTGCCAGCTCACCACCAGGGCAGGGTTCGCAGTATTTT
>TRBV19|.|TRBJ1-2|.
CASSIGGSGRYGYTF
TGTGCCAGTAGTATCGGTGGGAGCGGTCGCTATGGCTACACCTTC
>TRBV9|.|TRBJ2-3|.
CASSIRGSTDTQYF
TGTGCCAGCAGCATACGGGGGAGCACAGATACGCAGTATTTT
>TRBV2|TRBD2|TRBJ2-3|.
CASSLRGGRDTQYF
TGTGCCAGCAGCTTACGGGGGGGCCGAGATACGCAGTATTTT
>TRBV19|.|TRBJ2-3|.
CASSMNQGTDTQYF
TGTGCCAGTAGTATGAATCAGGGCACAGATACGCAGTATTTT
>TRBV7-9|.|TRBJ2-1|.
CATMTGSYNEQFF
TGTGCCACCATGACAGGCTCCTACAATGAGCAGTTCTTC
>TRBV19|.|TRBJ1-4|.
CASSLTRGQGKLFF
TGTGCCAGTAGTTTAACCCGTGGGCAGGGAAAACTGTTTTTT
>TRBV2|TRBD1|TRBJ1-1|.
CASSGGTNTEAFF
TGTGCCAGCTCAGGGGGTACGAACACTGAAGCTTTCTTT
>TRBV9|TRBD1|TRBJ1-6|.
CASSPRTGANSPLHF
TGTGCCAGCAGCCCTAGGACAGGGGCGAATTCACCCCTCCACTTT
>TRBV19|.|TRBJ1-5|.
CASSISNQPQHF
TGTGCCAGTAGTATATCTAATCAGCCCCAGCATTTT
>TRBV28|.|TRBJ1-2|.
CASSFGAYGYTF
TGTGCCAGCAGTTTCGGAGCCTATGGCTACACCTTC
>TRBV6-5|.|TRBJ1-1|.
CASSSEGLPNTEAFF
TGTGCCAGCAGTTCGGAGGGGCTCCCGAACACTGAAGCTTTCTTT
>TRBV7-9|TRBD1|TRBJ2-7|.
CASSPTGVVEYEQYF
TGTGCCAGCAGCCCGACAGGGGTCGTGGAGTACGAGCAGTACTTC
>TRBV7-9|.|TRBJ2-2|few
CASSLSVTGELFF
TGTGCCAGCAGCTTATCGGTCACCGGGGAGCTGTTTTTT
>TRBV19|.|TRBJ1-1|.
CASTTMGGGIWTEAFF
TGTGCCAGTACTACGATGGGGGGGGGAATTTGGACTGAAGCTTTCTTT
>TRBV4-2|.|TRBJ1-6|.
CASSQDSRSPLHF
TGTGCCAGCAGCCAAGATTCTCGGTCACCCCTCCACTTT
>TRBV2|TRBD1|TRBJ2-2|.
CASEWGQAEAGELFF
TGTGCCAGCGAGTGGGGACAGGCGGAGGCCGGGGAGCTGTTTTTT
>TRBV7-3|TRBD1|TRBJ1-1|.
CASSSGGRTEAFF
TGTGCCAGCAGCTCAGGGGGTAGAACTGAAGCTTTCTTT
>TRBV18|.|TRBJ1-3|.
CASSQGGPRNSGNTIYF
TGTGCCAGCTCACAGGGGGGGCCACGGAACTCTGGAAACACCATATATTTT
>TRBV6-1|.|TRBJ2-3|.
CASSAKGGLSTDTQYF
TGTGCCAGCAGTGCGAAAGGGGGATTATCCACAGATACGCAGTATTTT
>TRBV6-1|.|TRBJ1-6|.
CASSEEGTRPLHF
TGTGCCAGCAGTGAAGAGGGGACACGGCCCCTCCACTTT
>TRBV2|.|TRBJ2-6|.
CASSNMGGWASGANVLTF
TGTGCCAGCAGCAACATGGGAGGCTGGGCCTCTGGGGCCAACGTCCTGACTTTC
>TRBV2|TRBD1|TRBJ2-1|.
CASSGQGPSYNEQFF
TGTGCCAGCAGTGGACAGGGGCCGTCCTACAATGAGCAGTTCTTC
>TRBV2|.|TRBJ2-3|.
CASSGQIYTDTQYF
TGTGCCAGCTCCGGACAGATTTACACAGATACGCAGTATTTT
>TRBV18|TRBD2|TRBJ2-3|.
CASSPPRTSRQSTDTQYF
TGTGCCAGCTCACCACCAAGGACTAGTAGACAAAGCACAGATACGCAGTATTTT
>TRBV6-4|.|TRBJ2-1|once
CASGNGAQSEQFF
TGTGCCAGCGGGAATGGGGCGCAATCTGAGCAGTTCTTC
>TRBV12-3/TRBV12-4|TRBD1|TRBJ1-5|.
CASRGQGQPQHF
TGTGCCAGCAGGGGACAGGGCCAGCCCCAGCATTTT
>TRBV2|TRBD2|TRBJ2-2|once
CASSEWGLASGELFF
TGTGCCAGCAGCGAATGGGGACTAGCTTCAGGGGAGCTGTTTTTT
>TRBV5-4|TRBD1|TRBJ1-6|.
CASSSNRGFGNSPLHF
TGTGCCAGCAGCTCAAACAGGGGGTTCGGTAATTCACCCCTCCACTTT
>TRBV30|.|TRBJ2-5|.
CAWSVGGFETQYF
TGTGCCTGGAGTGTTGGGGGCTTCGAGACCCAGTACTTC
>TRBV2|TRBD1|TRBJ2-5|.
CASRRDRWGPETQYF
TGTGCCAGCAGGAGGGACAGGTGGGGGCCAGAGACCCAGTACTTC
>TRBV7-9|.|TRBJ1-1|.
CASEGVQGTEAFF
TGTGCCAGCGAGGGGGTACAGGGCACTGAAGCTTTCTTT
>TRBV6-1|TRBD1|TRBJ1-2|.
CASSEHRGRDYGYTF
TGTGCCAGCAGTGAACACAGGGGGCGAGACTATGGCTACACCTTC
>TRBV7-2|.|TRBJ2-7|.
CASSLDRRGEQYF
TGTGCCAGCAGCCTGGACAGACGGGGCGAGCAGTACTTC
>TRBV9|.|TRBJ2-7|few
CASSVARSAGQNEQYF
TGTGCCAGCAGCGTAGCCCGATCGGCAGGGCAGAACGAGCAGTACTTC
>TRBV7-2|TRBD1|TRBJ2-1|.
CASSLRGRGEQFF
TGTGCCAGCAGCTTAAGGGGGCGCGGAGAGCAGTTCTTC
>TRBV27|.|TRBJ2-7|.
CASSFRGLNSYEQYF
TGTGCCAGCAGTTTTCGGGGACTGAACTCCTACGAGCAGTACTTC
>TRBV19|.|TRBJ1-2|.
CASSAQGDTNYGYTF
TGTGCCAGTAGCGCTCAAGGGGACACGAACTATGGCTACACCTTC
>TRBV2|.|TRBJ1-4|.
CASDTSPSKKLFF
TGTGCCAGCGACACATCGCCCTCGAAAAAACTGTTTTTT
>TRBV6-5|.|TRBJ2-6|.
CASSLSGANVLTF
TGTGCCAGCAGCCTTTCTGGGGCCAACGTCCTGACTTTC
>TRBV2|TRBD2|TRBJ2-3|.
CASSLLAGGTDTQYF
TGTGCCAGCAGTTTACTAGCGGGGGGCACAGATACGCAGTATTTT